This T cell receptor (beta chain) was identified in a study of prognosis after radiotherapy for stage I lung cancer. Genomic DNA was subjected to two-round multiplex PCR for amplification of TCR beta CDR3. Gene-specific TRBV and TRBJ primers were used in PCR round one. TCRdb redid the calling of the multiplex PCR reads with MiXCR, one entry per CDR3 protein. The table includes under 50,000 distinct CDR3 sequences, around 24% detected once. V was shortened by 7 bases and J by 6 bases, with 20 bases between the two germline ends. Germline CDR1 reads DFQATT; CDR2 reads SNEGSKA (reference sequence). The CDR3 consists of 14 residues.

The chain couples TRBV20-1 to TRBJ2-3; D might be TRBD1 (5 bases). The source was PBMCs, collected before or after stereotactic body radiation therapy (not recorded which). The source of this sequence is a donor aged 50 or older with non-small cell lung cancer. Here the CDR3 DNA reads TGCAGTGTTAGCTTTGCTCCCAGGGTTGATACGCAGTATTTT. This sequence encodes CSVSFAPRVDTQYF.